Below are 14 T cell receptor beta chains sequenced from a single sample in a study of T cell responses to AZD1222 COVID-19 vaccine. Here immunoSEQ multiplex PCR was the method, and the copy in TCRdb shows in-frame clones only, minus some. The sample has 67,000 or so clones; roughly 89% are singletons. The specimen comprised peripheral blood, sampled on day 0 of AZD1222 vaccination. These receptors originate from an adult in good health.

The genes are TRBV28 and TRBJ2-2, with D maybe TRBD2 (5 bases). Trimming pared 6 bases from V and 8 bases from J, leaving 16 bases between. Germline CDR1 and CDR2: MDHEN and SYDVKM. This CDR3 is built from 14 residues. CDR3 nucleotide sequence: TGTGCCAGCAGCCGATCCGGGGTGGCTGGGGAGCTGTTTTTT. Its protein is CASSRSGVAGELFF. Full variable domain (rest looked up from reference TRBV28 and TRBJ2-2): DVKVTQSSRYLVKRTGEKVFLECVQDMDHENMFWYRQDPGLGLRLIYFSYDVKMKEKGDIPEGYSVSREKKERFSLILESASTNQTSMYLCASSRSGVAGELFFGEGSRLTVL.

This chain connects TRBV6-1 to TRBJ1-1, with D unclear. The germline V and J ends were trimmed by 2 bases and 1 base, with 5 bases remaining between them. Germline V gene data show CDR1 as MNHNS and CDR2 as SASEGT. CDR3 size: 13 residues. CDR3 sequence (DNA): TGTGCCAGCAGTGAATTGGGGAACACTGAAGCTTTCTTT. Translation gives CASSELGNTEAFF.

This clone was seen a few times. The rearrangement uses TRBV7-8 and TRBJ2-2; weak D call: TRBD2 (5 bases). V lost 1 base to trimming and J lost 2 bases, with 11 bases between them. The CDR3 sequence is 16 residues long. Germline lookup yields CDR1 SGHVS and CDR2 FQNEAQ. The CDR3 here is CASSLDRTYNTGELFF. CDR3 sequence (DNA): TGTGCCAGCAGCTTAGATCGGACTTATAACACCGGGGAGCTGTTTTTT.

The V and J genes are TRBV29-1 and TRBJ2-3; D assignment may be TRBD1 or TRBD2 (6 bases each). This CDR3 has 13 amino acids. V was shortened by 4 bases and J by 4 bases, with 12 bases between the two germline ends. Germline V lookup: CDR1 SQVTM, CDR2 ANQGSEA. The CDR3 bases are TGCAGCGTTGGTACGGGGGCCCCAGATACGCAGTATTTT. It codes for CSVGTGAPDTQYF.

The chain employs TRBV6-5 and TRBJ2-2, with a tentative D call TRBD2 (6 bases). CDR1 is MNHEY and CDR2 is SVGAGI in the germline V gene. Deletions cut 5 bases from V and 1 base from J, with 11 bases between. This CDR3 has 15 residues. CDR3 region: CASSIRGLNTGELFF. The CDR3 DNA reads as TGTGCCAGCAGTATACGGGGGTTGAACACCGGGGAGCTGTTTTTT.

The chain carries TRBV19 and TRBJ1-5, with unresolved D. The CDR3 covers 16 residues. Germline assignment: CDR1 LNHDA and CDR2 SQIVND (reference sequence). V lost 5 bases, J lost 0 bases, and 14 bases lay in between. The CDR3 here is CASSPFPPDSNQPQHF. The DNA of the CDR3 is TGTGCCAGTAGTCCCTTCCCCCCGGATAGCAATCAGCCCCAGCATTTT.

Only a few counts were recorded for this clone. The rearrangement links TRBV5-1 to TRBJ1-1; D possibly corresponds to TRBD1 (5 bases). Trimming cost V 4 bases and J 1 base, with 20 bases left between them. The CDR3 consists of 17 residues. Germline V gives CDR1 SGHRS, CDR2 YFSETQ. In DNA form, the CDR3 reads TGCGCCAGCAGCCCGCGGGGCCTCGGATACGGGAACACTGAAGCTTTCTTT. It specifies CASSPRGLGYGNTEAFF.

V gene TRBV6-1 combines with J gene TRBJ2-3, with D possibly called TRBD1 or TRBD2 (5 bases each). This CDR3 comprises 14 residues. Germline values: CDR1 MNHNS, CDR2 SASEGT. V shed 1 base and J shed 3 bases, with 8 bases lying between them. CDR3 region: CASSEVEGTDTQYF. The DNA of the CDR3 is TGTGCCAGCAGTGAAGTTGAGGGGACAGATACGCAGTATTTT.

V usage is TRBV5-4 and J usage is TRBJ2-7; TRBD2 agrees at 8 bases. The CDR3 sequence is 15 residues long. Germline CDR1 and CDR2: SGHNT and YYREEE (reference sequence). The V and J ends lost 4 bases and 4 bases, in that order; junction bases with no gene match: 10. The CDR3 DNA follows: TGTGCCAGCAGCAGTGTTTCGGGGGGGAGGTACGAGCAGTACTTC. This sequence encodes CASSSVSGGRYEQYF.

This sequence joins TRBV5-4 and TRBJ2-3; 14 bases agree with TRBD2. Trimming cost V 4 bases and J 1 base; bases outside gene matches: 11. The CDR3 consists of 19 residues. Per germline, CDR1 SGHNT and CDR2 YYREEE (reference sequence). The CDR3 region has the DNA TGTGCCAGCAGCACCCCGGGACTAGCGGGGGCGCGTGGCACAGATACGCAGTATTTT. Translated, it gives CASSTPGLAGARGTDTQYF.

This chain uses TRBV20-1 with TRBJ2-7; D not certain. Trimming pared 8 bases from V and 2 bases from J, leaving 10 bases between. The CDR3 sequence is 11 residues long. CDR1 is DFQATT and CDR2 is SNEGSKA in the germline V gene (reference sequence). This chain's CDR3 is CSTSETYEQYF. The CDR3 DNA sequence: TGCAGTACATCGGAAACCTACGAGCAGTACTTC.

The chain couples TRBV5-6 to TRBJ2-7, with a possible D match to TRBD1 (6 bases). CDR1 and CDR2 (germline): SGHDT, YYEEEE. The CDR3 sequence is 13 residues long. Trimming cost V 4 bases and J 3 bases, with 11 bases left between them. This CDR3 is CASSREGVYEQYF. The DNA of the CDR3 is TGTGCCAGCAGCCGTGAGGGGGTCTACGAGCAGTACTTC.

The chain joins TRBV6-5 to TRBJ2-7; a possible D gene is TRBD2 (6 bases). The CDR3 totals 15 residues. V was shortened by 7 bases and J by 0 bases, with 16 bases between the two germline ends. The germline V gene has CDR1 MNHEY and CDR2 SVGAGI. The CDR3 DNA is TGTGCCAGCAATCGGGCTGGGGGGAGCTCCTACGAGCAGTACTTC. Translating gives CASNRAGGSSYEQYF.

The chain has TRBV6-6 and TRBJ2-7; tentative D call: TRBD1 (5 bases). V gave up 0 bases and J gave up 3 bases, with 6 bases separating them. The germline V gene encodes CDR1 MNHNY and CDR2 SVGAGI (reference sequence). The length of the CDR3 is 13 residues. CDR3 sequence reads: CASSYSDNYEQYF. Written as DNA, the CDR3 is TGTGCCAGCAGTTACTCGGACAACTACGAGCAGTACTTC.